This T cell receptor beta chain was obtained from a study of cytomegalovirus exposure and HLA in healthy donors. PCR primers comprised 60 Vbeta and 13 Jbeta primers. Profiling relied on immunoSEQ multiplex PCR, and the TCRdb table lists in-frame clones only, not all of them. The sample holds 93,000 or so clones; almost 80% are singletons and the top ten take roughly 4%. Study-wide points: One later analysis reportedly identified an Asian-associated ancestry cluster that showed fewer N-insertions than the roughly 600-donor mean. In a later analysis, the majority of CMV-associated beta chains seemingly showed HLA restriction.

Trimming took 4 bases from V and 0 from J, leaving 15 bases between them. Germline CDR1 reads SGHAT; CDR2 reads FQNNGV. The CDR3 totals 16 residues. This clone was found a few times. The antigen is undetermined. The chain combines TRBV11-2 with TRBJ2-5; possible D gene TRBD2, 6 bases. This TCR was recovered from a man aged 45-60 years in good health and CMV-seropositive. Specimen: PBMCs. The CDR3, as DNA: TGTGCCAGCAGCTCCCTGGACTATATGTACCAAGAGACCCAGTACTTC. It encodes CASSSLDYMYQETQYF.